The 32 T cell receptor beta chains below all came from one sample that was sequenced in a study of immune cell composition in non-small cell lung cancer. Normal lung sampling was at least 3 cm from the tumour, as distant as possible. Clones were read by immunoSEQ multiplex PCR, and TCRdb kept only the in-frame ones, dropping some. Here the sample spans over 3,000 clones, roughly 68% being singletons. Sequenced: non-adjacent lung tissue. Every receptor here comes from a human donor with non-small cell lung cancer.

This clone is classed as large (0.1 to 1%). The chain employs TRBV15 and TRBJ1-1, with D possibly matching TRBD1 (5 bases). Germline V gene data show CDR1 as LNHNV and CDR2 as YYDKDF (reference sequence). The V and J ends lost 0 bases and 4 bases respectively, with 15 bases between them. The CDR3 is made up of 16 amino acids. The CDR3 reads CATSRDLRGLVTEAFF. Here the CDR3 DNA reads TGTGCCACCAGCAGAGATCTAAGGGGTCTCGTCACTGAAGCTTTCTTT.

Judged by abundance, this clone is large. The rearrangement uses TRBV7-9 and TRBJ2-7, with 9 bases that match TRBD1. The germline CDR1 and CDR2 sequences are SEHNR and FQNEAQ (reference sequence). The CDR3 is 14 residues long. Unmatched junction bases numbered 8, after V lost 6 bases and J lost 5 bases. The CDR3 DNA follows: TGTGCCAGCAGTAGGACAGGGGCAGGAGACGAGCAGTACTTC. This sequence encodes CASSRTGAGDEQYF. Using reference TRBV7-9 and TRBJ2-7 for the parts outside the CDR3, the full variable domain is DTGVSQNPRHKITKRGQNVTFRCDPISEHNRLYWYRQTLGQGPEFLTYFQNEAQLEKSRLLSDRFSAERPKGSFSTLEIQRTEQGDSAMYLCASSRTGAGDEQYFGPGTRLTVT.

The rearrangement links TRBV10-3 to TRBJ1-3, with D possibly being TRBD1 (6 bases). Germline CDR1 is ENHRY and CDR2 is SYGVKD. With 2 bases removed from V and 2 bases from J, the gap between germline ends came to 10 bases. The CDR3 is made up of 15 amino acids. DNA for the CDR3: TGTGCCATCAGTGAGAGTCGGACAGCTGGAAACACCATATATTTT. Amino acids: CAISESRTAGNTIYF.

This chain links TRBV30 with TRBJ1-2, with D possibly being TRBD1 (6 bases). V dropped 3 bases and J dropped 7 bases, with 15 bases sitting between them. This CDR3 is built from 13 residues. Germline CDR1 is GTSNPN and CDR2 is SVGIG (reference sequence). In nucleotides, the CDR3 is TGTGCCTGGAGCCGGGGCAGGGGTGGTGGCTACACCTTC. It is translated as CAWSRGRGGGYTF.

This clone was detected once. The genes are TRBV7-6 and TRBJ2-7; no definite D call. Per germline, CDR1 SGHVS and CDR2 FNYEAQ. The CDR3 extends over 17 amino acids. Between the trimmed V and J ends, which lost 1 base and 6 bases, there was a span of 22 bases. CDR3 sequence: CASSLGVSTARGSEQYF. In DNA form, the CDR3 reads TGTGCCAGCAGCTTAGGAGTATCGACCGCCCGCGGTTCCGAGCAGTACTTC.

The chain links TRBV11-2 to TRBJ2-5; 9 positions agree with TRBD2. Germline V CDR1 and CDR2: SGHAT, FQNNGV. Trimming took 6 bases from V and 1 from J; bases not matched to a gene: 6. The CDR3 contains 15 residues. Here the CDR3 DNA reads TGTGCCAGCAGATTCAGCGGGGGGATCCAAGAGACCCAGTACTTC. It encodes CASRFSGGIQETQYF. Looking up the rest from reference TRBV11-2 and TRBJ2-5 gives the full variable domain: EAGVAQSPRYKIIEKRQSVAFWCNPISGHATLYWYQQILGQGPKLLIQFQNNGVVDDSQLPKDRFSAERLKGVDSTLKIQPAKLEDSAVYLCASRFSGGIQETQYFGPGTRLLVL.

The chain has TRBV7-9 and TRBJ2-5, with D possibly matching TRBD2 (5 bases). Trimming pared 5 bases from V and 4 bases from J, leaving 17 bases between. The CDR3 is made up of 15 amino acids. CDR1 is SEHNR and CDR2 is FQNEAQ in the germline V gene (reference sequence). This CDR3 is CASSPLEGTRETQYF. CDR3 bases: TGTGCCAGCAGCCCCCTCGAGGGCACCCGAGAGACCCAGTACTTC.

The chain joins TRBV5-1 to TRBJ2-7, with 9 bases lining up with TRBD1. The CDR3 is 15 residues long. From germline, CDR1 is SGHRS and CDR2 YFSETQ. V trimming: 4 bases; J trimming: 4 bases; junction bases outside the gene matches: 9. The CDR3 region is CASSIRTGAGYEQYF. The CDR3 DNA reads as TGCGCCAGCAGCATAAGGACAGGGGCGGGGTACGAGCAGTACTTC.

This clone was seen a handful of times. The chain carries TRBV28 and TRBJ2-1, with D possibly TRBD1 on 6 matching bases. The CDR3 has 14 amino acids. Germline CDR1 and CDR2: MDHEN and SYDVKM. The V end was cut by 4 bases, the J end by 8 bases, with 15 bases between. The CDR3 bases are TGTGCCAGCAGTTCAGATACAGGGTCGTATGAGCAGTTCTTC. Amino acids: CASSSDTGSYEQFF.

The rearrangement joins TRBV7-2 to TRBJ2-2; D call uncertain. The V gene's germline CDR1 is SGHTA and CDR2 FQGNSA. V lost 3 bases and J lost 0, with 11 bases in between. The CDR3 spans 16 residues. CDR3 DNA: TGTGCCAGCAGCTTGAGACACCCCGCGAACACCGGGGAGCTGTTTTTT. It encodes CASSLRHPANTGELFF. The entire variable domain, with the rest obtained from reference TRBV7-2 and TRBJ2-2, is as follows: GAGVSQSPSNKVTEKGKDVELRCDPISGHTALYWYRQSLGQGLEFLIYFQGNSAPDKSGLPSDRFSAERTGGSVSTLTIQRTQQEDSAVYLCASSLRHPANTGELFFGEGSRLTVL.

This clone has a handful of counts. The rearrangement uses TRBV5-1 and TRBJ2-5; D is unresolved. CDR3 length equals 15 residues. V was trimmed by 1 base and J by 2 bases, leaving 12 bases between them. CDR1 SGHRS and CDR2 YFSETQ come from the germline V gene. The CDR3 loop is CASSLLANPQETQYF. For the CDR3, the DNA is TGCGCCAGCAGCTTGTTAGCCAATCCGCAAGAGACCCAGTACTTC.

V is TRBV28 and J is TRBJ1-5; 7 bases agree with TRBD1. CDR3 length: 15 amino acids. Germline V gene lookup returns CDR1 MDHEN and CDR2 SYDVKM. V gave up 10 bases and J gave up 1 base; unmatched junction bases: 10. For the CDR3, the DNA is TGTGCCATCTCCACGGGACAGATGAGCAATCAGCCCCAGCATTTT. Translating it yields CAISTGQMSNQPQHF.

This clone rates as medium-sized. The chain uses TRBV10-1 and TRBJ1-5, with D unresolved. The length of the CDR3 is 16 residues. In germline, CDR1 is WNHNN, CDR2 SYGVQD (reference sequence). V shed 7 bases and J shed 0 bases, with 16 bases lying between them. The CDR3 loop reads CASTPSGMNSNQPQHF. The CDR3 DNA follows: TGCGCCAGCACTCCATCGGGTATGAATAGCAATCAGCCCCAGCATTTT.

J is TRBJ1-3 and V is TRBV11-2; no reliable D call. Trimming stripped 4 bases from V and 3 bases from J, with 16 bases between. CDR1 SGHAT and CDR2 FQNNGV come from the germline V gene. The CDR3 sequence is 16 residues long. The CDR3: CASSSFTELYGNTIYF. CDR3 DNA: TGTGCCAGCAGCTCGTTTACAGAACTCTATGGAAACACCATATATTTT.

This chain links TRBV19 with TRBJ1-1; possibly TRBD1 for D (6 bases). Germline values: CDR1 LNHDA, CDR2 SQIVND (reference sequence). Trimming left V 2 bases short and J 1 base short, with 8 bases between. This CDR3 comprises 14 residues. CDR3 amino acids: CASSITGPNTEAFF. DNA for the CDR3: TGTGCCAGTAGTATAACAGGGCCGAACACTGAAGCTTTCTTT.

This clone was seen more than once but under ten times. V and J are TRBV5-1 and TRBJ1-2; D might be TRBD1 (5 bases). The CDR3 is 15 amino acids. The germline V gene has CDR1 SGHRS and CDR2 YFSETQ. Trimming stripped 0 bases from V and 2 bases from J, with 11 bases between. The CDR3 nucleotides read TGCGCCAGCAGCTTGGGAGGGGAGGGGAACTATGGCTACACCTTC. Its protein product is CASSLGGEGNYGYTF.

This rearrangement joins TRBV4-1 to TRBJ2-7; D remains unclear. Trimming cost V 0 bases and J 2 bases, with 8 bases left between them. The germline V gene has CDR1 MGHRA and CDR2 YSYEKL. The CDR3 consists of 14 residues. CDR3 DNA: TGCGCCAGCAGCCAAGAGAGAAATGCCTACGAGCAGTACTTC. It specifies CASSQERNAYEQYF.

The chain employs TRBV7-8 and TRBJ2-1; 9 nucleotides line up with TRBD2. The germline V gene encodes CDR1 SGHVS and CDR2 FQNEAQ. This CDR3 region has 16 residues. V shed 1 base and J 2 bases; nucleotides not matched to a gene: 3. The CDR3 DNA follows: TGTGCCAGCAGCTTAGAGGCGGGGGGGACCTACAATGAGCAGTTCTTC. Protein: CASSLEAGGTYNEQFF.

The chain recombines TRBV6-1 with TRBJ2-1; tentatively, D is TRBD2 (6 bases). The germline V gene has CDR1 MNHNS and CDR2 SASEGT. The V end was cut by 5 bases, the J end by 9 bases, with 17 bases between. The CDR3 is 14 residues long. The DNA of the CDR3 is TGTGCCAGCAGTCGGGTCGGGGGTTTTAGTGAGCAGTTCTTC. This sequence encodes CASSRVGGFSEQFF.

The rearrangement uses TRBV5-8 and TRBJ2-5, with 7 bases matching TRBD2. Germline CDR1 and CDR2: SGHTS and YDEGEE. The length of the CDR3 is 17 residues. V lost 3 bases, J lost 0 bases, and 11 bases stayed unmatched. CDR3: CASSWGLTVGNQETQYF. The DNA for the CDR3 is TGTGCCAGCAGCTGGGGACTAACAGTGGGGAACCAAGAGACCCAGTACTTC.

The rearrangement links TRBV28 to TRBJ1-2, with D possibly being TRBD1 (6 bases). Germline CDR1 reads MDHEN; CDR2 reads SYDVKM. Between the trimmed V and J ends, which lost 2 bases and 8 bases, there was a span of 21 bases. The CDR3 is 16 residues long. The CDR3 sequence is CASSLPGQSVLLGYTF. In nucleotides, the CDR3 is TGTGCCAGCAGTTTACCCGGACAGTCCGTTCTACTCGGCTACACCTTC.

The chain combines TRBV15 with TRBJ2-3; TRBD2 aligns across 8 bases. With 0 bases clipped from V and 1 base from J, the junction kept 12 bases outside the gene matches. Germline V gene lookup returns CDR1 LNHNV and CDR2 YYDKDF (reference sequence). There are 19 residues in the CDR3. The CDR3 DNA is TGTGCCACCAGCAGAGATATAGGCGGGGGGAATAGACGCACAGATACGCAGTATTTT. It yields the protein CATSRDIGGGNRRTDTQYF.

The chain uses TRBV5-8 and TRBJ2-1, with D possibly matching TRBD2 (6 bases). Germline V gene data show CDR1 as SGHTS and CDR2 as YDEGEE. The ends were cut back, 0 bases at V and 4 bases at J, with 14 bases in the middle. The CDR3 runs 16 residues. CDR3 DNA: TGTGCCAGCAGCTTGGCTTCCGGACTACCTTACAATGAGCAGTTCTTC. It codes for CASSLASGLPYNEQFF.

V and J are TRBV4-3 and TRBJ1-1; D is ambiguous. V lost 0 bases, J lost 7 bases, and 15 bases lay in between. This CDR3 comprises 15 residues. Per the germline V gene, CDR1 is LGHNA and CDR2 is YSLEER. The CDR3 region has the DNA TGCGCCAGCAGCCAAGACTACGGGAACGCCATTGAAGCTTTCTTT. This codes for CASSQDYGNAIEAFF.

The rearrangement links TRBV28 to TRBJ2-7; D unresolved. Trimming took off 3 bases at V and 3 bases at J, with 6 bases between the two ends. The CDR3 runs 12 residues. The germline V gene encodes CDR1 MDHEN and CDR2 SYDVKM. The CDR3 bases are TGTGCCAGCAGTTTCCCAAACTACGAGCAGTACTTC. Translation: CASSFPNYEQYF.

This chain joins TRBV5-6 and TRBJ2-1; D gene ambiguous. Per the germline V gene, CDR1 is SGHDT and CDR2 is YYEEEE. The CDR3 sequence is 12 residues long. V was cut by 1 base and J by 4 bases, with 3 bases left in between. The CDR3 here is CASSLLYNEQFF. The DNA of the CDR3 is TGTGCCAGCAGCTTGTTATACAATGAGCAGTTCTTC.

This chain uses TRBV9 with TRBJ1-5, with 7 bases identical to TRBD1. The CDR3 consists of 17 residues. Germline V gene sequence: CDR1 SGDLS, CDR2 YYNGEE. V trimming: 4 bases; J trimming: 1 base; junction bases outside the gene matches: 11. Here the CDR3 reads CASSKGTGAGSNQPQHF. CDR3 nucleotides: TGTGCCAGCAGCAAGGGAACAGGGGCGGGGAGCAATCAGCCCCAGCATTTT.

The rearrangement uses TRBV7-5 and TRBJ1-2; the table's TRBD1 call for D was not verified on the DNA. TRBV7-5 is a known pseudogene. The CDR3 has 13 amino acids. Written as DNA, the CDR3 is TGTGCCAGAAGCTTAGACAGATACTATGGCTACACCTTC. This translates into CARSLDRYYGYTF.

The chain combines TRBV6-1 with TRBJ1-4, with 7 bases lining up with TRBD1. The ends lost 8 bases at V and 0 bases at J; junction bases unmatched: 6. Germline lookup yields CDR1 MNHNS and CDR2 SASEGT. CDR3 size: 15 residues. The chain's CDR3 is CASGTAFTTNEKLFF. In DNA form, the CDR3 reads TGTGCCAGCGGGACAGCTTTTACAACTAATGAAAAACTGTTTTTT.

In DNA, the CDR3 is TGTGCCAGCAGCTCCCGGAATGAAAAACTGTTTTTT. Its protein is CASSSRNEKLFF. This chain connects TRBV5-4 to TRBJ1-4; no definite D call. Germline V gives CDR1 SGHNT, CDR2 YYREEE (reference sequence). V was pared by 3 bases and J by 5 bases, with 5 bases between. This CDR3 contains 12 residues.

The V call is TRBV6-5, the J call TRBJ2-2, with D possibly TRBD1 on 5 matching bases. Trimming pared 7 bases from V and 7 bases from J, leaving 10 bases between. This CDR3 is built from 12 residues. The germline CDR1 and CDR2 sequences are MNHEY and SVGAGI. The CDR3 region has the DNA TGTGCCAGCATCGACAGCAGCGGGGAGCTGTTTTTT. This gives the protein CASIDSSGELFF.

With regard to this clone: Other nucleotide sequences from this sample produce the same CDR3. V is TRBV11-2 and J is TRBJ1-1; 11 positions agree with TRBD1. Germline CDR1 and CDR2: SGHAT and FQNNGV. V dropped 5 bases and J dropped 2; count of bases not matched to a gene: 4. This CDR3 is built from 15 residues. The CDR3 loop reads CASSDRTGGNTEAFF. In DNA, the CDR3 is TGTGCCAGCAGCGACAGGACAGGGGGCAACACTGAAGCTTTCTTT.